This paragraph reports one T cell receptor beta chain. This entry is derived from a study of cytomegalovirus exposure and HLA in healthy donors. With 60 Vbeta and 13 Jbeta primers, the PCR was carried out. The repertoire was sequenced with immunoSEQ multiplex PCR; TCRdb's copy has only in-frame clones and lacks some. In total, the table holds over 40,000 clones. The sample comprised PBMCs. This receptor was identified in a woman between 40 and 55 years old in good health and CMV-seronegative.

The CDR3 DNA is TGTGCCAGCTCACCAACAGATACCTACGAGCAGTACTTC. This encodes CASSPTDTYEQYF. V and J are TRBV18 and TRBJ2-7; no firm D call. The CDR3 loop spans 13 amino acids. CDR1 is KGHSH and CDR2 is LQKENI in the germline V gene. Deletions cut 2 bases from V and 2 bases from J, with 7 bases between. The full variable domain, its missing parts supplied by reference TRBV18 and TRBJ2-7, is NAGVMQNPRHLVRRRGQEARLRCSPMKGHSHVYWYRQLPEEGLKFMVYLQKENIIDESGMPKERFSAEFPKEGPSILRIQQVVRGDSAAYFCASSPTDTYEQYFGPGTRLTVT.